Sequencing of this TCR beta chain was carried out in a study of T cells after somatic rescue of genetic block. TCRdb keeps only in-frame clones here, not all; method: immunoSEQ multiplex PCR. The table shows 14,000 to 15,000 clones, with approximately 70% occurring only once. The sample comprised peripheral blood mononuclear cells (PBMCs). This clonotype originated in a boy aged 5 to 17.

The CDR3 is CASSEVGTPSYEQYF. DNA for the CDR3: TGTGCCAGCAGTGAAGTTGGGACCCCCTCCTACGAGCAGTACTTC. V gene TRBV6-1 combines with J gene TRBJ2-7, with D perhaps assigned TRBD1 or TRBD2 (5 bases each). CDR1 is MNHNS, CDR2 SASEGT, per germline. The CDR3 totals 15 residues. Trimming shortened V by 1 base and J by 0 bases, and 10 bases separated the two germline ends.